The TCR beta chain described here comes from a study of cytomegalovirus exposure and HLA in healthy donors. The PCR employed 60 Vbeta primers together with 13 Jbeta primers. Using immunoSEQ multiplex PCR, the repertoire was profiled, and TCRdb retains in-frame clones only, with some absent. The data hold 150,000 or so clones, with approximately 80% observed a single time. General observations from the study: Across donors, presence/absence analyses took sequencing depth to be roughly uniform. Because they were indistinguishable, some V segments, including TRBV6-2 and TRBV6-3, were excluded.

With regard to this clone: What it binds is unknown.

V lost 4 bases to trimming and J lost 2 bases; unmatched junction nucleotides: 5. The CDR3 covers 14 residues. CDR1 and CDR2 (germline): SGHRS, YFSETQ. The TCR originated in a woman aged 35 to 49 in good health and CMV-seropositive. Sample: PBMCs. The rearrangement uses TRBV5-1 and TRBJ1-2; TRBD1 matches at 7 bases. The CDR3 spells CASSPGTANYGYTF. The CDR3 DNA reads as TGCGCCAGCAGCCCAGGGACAGCAAACTATGGCTACACCTTC.